These T cell receptor beta chains were read from a single sample in a study of shared clonotypes between healthy human individuals. The protocol was immunoSEQ multiplex PCR, while the TCRdb copy is restricted to in-frame clones and leaves out a portion. The sample includes around 2,000,000 clones, roughly 94% seen only once; the top ten take 0.85% to 1.2%. Material: naive CD8+ T cells sorted from blood. Receptors originate from a man aged 18 to 29 in good health. The CDR3 runs from the conserved cysteine through the conserved F or W. D genes are given only for firm matches. Not every row has a clone size; where given, it reads once, few, many or a size class.

j_call,d_call,clone_size,v_call,cdr3_aa,cdr3_nt
TRBJ2-1,.,.,TRBV29-1,CSVATDGYNEQFF,TGCAGCGTGGCCACGGACGGGTACAATGAGCAGTTCTTC
TRBJ2-7,.,.,TRBV19,CASSTSGWSYEQYF,TGTGCCAGTAGTACCTCGGGGTGGTCCTACGAGCAGTACTTC
TRBJ2-3,.,.,TRBV11-2,CASSFWAGITSTDTQYF,TGTGCCAGCAGCTTTTGGGCGGGTATCACTAGCACAGATACGCAGTATTTT
TRBJ1-4,.,.,TRBV10-3,CAISESNPSEKLFF,TGTGCCATCAGTGAGTCGAATCCCTCCGAAAAACTGTTTTTT
TRBJ2-5,.,.,TRBV7-7,CASSLDPQETQYF,TGTGCTAGCAGCTTAGATCCCCAAGAGACCCAGTACTTC
TRBJ1-4,TRBD1,.,TRBV5-8,CASSVGTASVGEKLFF,TGTGCCAGCAGCGTAGGGACAGCCTCCGTAGGTGAAAAACTGTTTTTT
TRBJ2-5,TRBD2,once,TRBV13,CASSGLLAGSGETQYF,TGTGCCAGCAGCGGTCTCCTAGCGGGGAGCGGGGAGACCCAGTACTTC
TRBJ2-7,.,.,TRBV7-2,CASSLAIGGLYEQYF,TGTGCCAGCAGCTTGGCGATAGGTGGTCTCTACGAGCAGTACTTC
TRBJ2-1,TRBD1,.,TRBV19,CASSRDSYNEQFF,TGTGCCAGTAGTAGGGACAGCTACAATGAGCAGTTCTTC
TRBJ1-1,.,.,TRBV5-6,CASSFSRTQGAFF,TGTGCCAGCAGCTTTTCCAGGACCCAGGGGGCTTTCTTT
TRBJ2-7,.,.,TRBV11-2,CASSLVRTYEQYF,TGTGCCAGCAGCTTAGTTCGGACCTACGAGCAGTACTTC
TRBJ2-7,TRBD1,.,TRBV18,CASSLGTAYEQYF,TGTGCCAGCTCACTCGGGACAGCCTACGAGCAGTACTTC
TRBJ2-7,TRBD2,.,TRBV29-1,CSVGLAGPYEQYF,TGCAGCGTCGGACTAGCGGGTCCCTACGAGCAGTACTTC
TRBJ2-2,.,.,TRBV4-1,CASSQAQNTGELFF,TGCGCCAGCAGCCAAGCACAAAACACCGGGGAGCTGTTTTTT
TRBJ2-1,TRBD2,.,TRBV10-3,CAIGDIAGGNNEQFF,TGTGCCATCGGGGACATAGCGGGAGGGAACAATGAGCAGTTCTTC
TRBJ1-5,.,.,TRBV5-6,CASSLGGSSNQPQHF,TGTGCCAGCAGCTTGGGAGGGTCTAGCAATCAGCCCCAGCATTTT
TRBJ2-5,.,.,TRBV5-1,CASSYASAGQETQYF,TGCGCCAGCAGCTATGCTTCGGCGGGGCAAGAGACCCAGTACTTC
TRBJ1-5,TRBD1,.,TRBV5-8,CASSLAGQGDIMPQHF,TGTGCCAGCAGCTTGGCTGGACAGGGGGACATCATGCCCCAGCATTTT
TRBJ2-7,.,.,TRBV6-1,CASSEIGYEQYF,TGTGCCAGCAGTGAAATCGGGTACGAGCAGTACTTC
TRBJ2-1,TRBD2,.,TRBV5-1,CASSLSAGGYPEQFF,TGCGCCAGCAGCTTGTCAGCGGGAGGGTATCCGGAGCAGTTCTTC
TRBJ1-2,.,.,TRBV4-3,CASSQDLWGNGYTF,TGCGCCAGCAGCCAAGATTTATGGGGCAATGGCTACACCTTC
TRBJ2-7,.,.,TRBV14,CASSHIGRPTYEQYF,TGTGCCAGCAGCCACATTGGGAGACCTACCTACGAGCAGTACTTC
TRBJ2-7,.,.,TRBV13,CASSFRLSYEQYF,TGTGCCAGCAGCTTTCGGCTCTCCTACGAGCAGTACTTC
TRBJ2-7,.,.,TRBV21-1,CASSGPGAVGEQYF,TGTGCCAGCAGCGGGCCGGGGGCAGTAGGTGAGCAGTACTTC
TRBJ1-2,.,.,TRBV7-9,CASSLVGTDYGYTF,TGTGCCAGCAGCTTAGTCGGGACGGACTATGGCTACACCTTC
TRBJ1-4,TRBD1,once,TRBV10-1,CASSEPDRVRNEKLFF,TGCGCCAGCAGTGAGCCGGACAGGGTTAGGAATGAAAAACTGTTTTTT
TRBJ1-2,.,once,TRBV5-6,CASSFEQGLWRYGYTF,TGTGCCAGCAGCTTTGAACAGGGTTTGTGGCGCTATGGCTACACCTTC
TRBJ1-5,TRBD1,.,TRBV6-1,CATSGQGNQPQHF,TGTGCCACCTCGGGACAGGGAAATCAGCCCCAGCATTTT
TRBJ2-7,TRBD2,.,TRBV2,CASSGASGRLSYEQYF,TGTGCCAGCAGTGGGGCTAGCGGGAGGCTCTCCTACGAGCAGTACTTC
TRBJ1-2,.,.,TRBV28,CASSSPTYSAHGYTF,TGTGCCAGCAGTTCCCCGACCTATTCGGCCCATGGCTACACCTTC
TRBJ2-1,.,.,TRBV2,CASRSGAGSIHEQFF,TGTGCCAGCAGATCGGGGGCCGGCTCCATCCATGAGCAGTTCTTC
TRBJ2-7,.,.,TRBV27,CASSFNRGYEQYF,TGTGCCAGCAGTTTCAACAGAGGGTACGAGCAGTACTTC
TRBJ2-1,.,.,TRBV19,CASGVGLNEQFF,TGTGCCAGTGGGGTAGGTTTGAATGAGCAGTTCTTC
TRBJ2-2,TRBD2,.,TRBV30,CAWSVPGGSGELFF,TGTGCCTGGAGTGTACCCGGGGGGTCCGGGGAGCTGTTTTTT
TRBJ2-7,TRBD2,.,TRBV5-4,CASSLMMGLDSYEQYF,TGTGCCAGCAGCTTAATGATGGGACTAGACAGCTACGAGCAGTACTTC
TRBJ1-2,.,.,TRBV7-8,CASSLGLEGMFLGYTF,TGTGCCAGCAGCTTAGGGTTGGAGGGGATGTTTCTTGGCTACACCTTC
TRBJ1-1,TRBD1,once,TRBV5-1,CASSFGQGFTEAFF,TGCGCCAGCAGCTTCGGACAGGGTTTTACTGAAGCTTTCTTT
TRBJ1-6,TRBD1,.,TRBV27,CASRRGTGEMALHF,TGTGCCAGCAGGAGGGGGACAGGCGAAATGGCCCTCCACTTT
TRBJ1-1,.,.,TRBV4-1,CASSLESGGMNTEAFF,TGCGCCAGCAGCCTCGAGTCTGGGGGCATGAACACTGAAGCTTTCTTT
TRBJ2-7,TRBD1,.,TRBV25-1,CASSEIRQGIYEQYF,TGTGCCAGCAGTGAAATAAGACAGGGGATCTACGAGCAGTACTTC
TRBJ1-1,.,once,TRBV28,CASSFFGQSLEAFF,TGTGCCAGCAGTTTTTTCGGCCAGTCCCTTGAAGCTTTCTTT
TRBJ2-3,TRBD2,.,TRBV12-5,CASGLVLVAGAGDTQYF,TGTGCTAGTGGTTTGGTACTGGTAGCGGGAGCGGGAGATACGCAGTATTTT
TRBJ2-4,.,once,TRBV19,CASSSPPGENRVGIAKNIQYF,TGTGCCAGTAGTTCCCCACCCGGGGAGAACAGGGTGGGGATAGCCAAAAACATTCAGTACTTC
TRBJ2-5,.,few,TRBV6-5,CASMAGAGGETQYF,TGTGCCAGCATGGCGGGTGCCGGGGGCGAGACCCAGTACTTC
TRBJ1-3,TRBD1,.,TRBV6-1,CASRDRLLSGNTIYF,TGTGCCAGCCGGGACAGGTTACTCTCTGGAAACACCATATATTTT
TRBJ1-4,TRBD1,.,TRBV6-7,CASRSGQKNEKLFF,TGTGCCAGTCGCTCGGGACAGAAGAATGAAAAACTGTTTTTT
TRBJ2-7,TRBD2,.,TRBV4-3,CASSQDWGEGWYEQYF,TGCGCCAGCAGCCAAGATTGGGGGGAGGGTTGGTACGAGCAGTACTTC
TRBJ2-7,.,few,TRBV4-3,CASSQDLGYEQYF,TGCGCCAGCAGCCAAGATCTGGGTTACGAGCAGTACTTC
TRBJ2-7,.,.,TRBV2,CASSEGRYSYEQYF,TGTGCCAGCAGTGAGGGACGATACTCCTACGAGCAGTACTTC
TRBJ1-1,.,.,TRBV6-1,CASSPKGVPTEAFF,TGTGCCAGCAGTCCTAAGGGGGTCCCCACTGAAGCTTTCTTT
TRBJ1-4,.,.,TRBV6-5,CASSYGQGSEKLFF,TGTGCCAGCAGTTACGGTCAGGGTAGTGAAAAACTGTTTTTT
TRBJ2-7,TRBD1,.,TRBV5-1,CASSLIQGSSYEQYF,TGCGCCAGCAGCTTGATACAGGGGAGCTCCTACGAGCAGTACTTC